Detailed here is one TCR beta chain. Antigen unknown. This CDR3 region has 13 residues. The germline CDR1 and CDR2 sequences are SGHTA and FQGNSA. The V and J ends lost 0 bases and 9 bases respectively, with 8 bases between them. Produced via immunoSEQ multiplex PCR; TCRdb's table is partial and in-frame only. Of about 130,000 clones listed, around 94% are singletons. The source of the sample is a study of human thymus T cells. Whole-study results and caveats: Thymic and blood repertoires showed apparently biased V and J gene usage.

Thymus tissue for the work was resected from patients undergoing corrective heart surgery. Corrective surgery for congenital heart defects was being performed on the healthy Finnish infants who served as donors. The specimen was thymus tissue. This TCR was recovered from a boy in the first two years of life with a congenital heart defect but otherwise immunologically healthy. The chain recombines TRBV7-2 with TRBJ2-2; D might be TRBD1 (5 bases). CDR3 sequence: CASSLAGPWELFF. CDR3 sequence (DNA): TGTGCCAGCAGCTTAGCGGGGCCCTGGGAGCTGTTTTTT.